This T cell receptor beta chain was identified in a study of identical twins (TCRdb year 2016). For the wider study: TCR alpha and beta repertoires from monozygotic twins, unrelated adults of various ages and cord blood were deep-sequenced to test whether fetal clonotypes persist. Replicate twin experiments were performed at different times using different library preparation protocols to rule out contamination. What the work shows at the level of the full study, not this receptor alone: In monozygotic twins, recombination models systematically underestimated out-of-frame TCR alpha sharing, but the models matched the sharing seen between unrelated individuals. In beta out-of-frame sequences, excess twin sharing was weaker, because having fewer shared sequences lowered the signal-to-noise ratio. Compared with coincidental sharing between unrelated individuals, out-of-frame TCR alpha sequences shared between twins had an excess of sequences with low generation probability. Zero-insertion analyses could be partly confounded by invariant T cells such as MAIT and iNKT, although diverse VJ usage argued against such confounding for most clonotypes. Because the same donors could not be followed over many years, the conclusions relied on cross-sectional statistical analysis. Abundant cord blood beta clonotypes carried fewer insertions; young adult naive repertoires showed a weaker similar trend, while memory repertoires showed none.

The method behind the library was 5' RACE. The instrument was an Illumina HiSeq 2000. A universal primer binding site was introduced by template switching, and a unique molecular identifier was present in the final cDNA, enabling accurate counting of TCR cDNA molecules. Specific primers in the conserved constant-segment region were used to synthesize first-strand cDNA for the TCR alpha and beta chains. To control for contamination, each cDNA library was double barcoded with a SMART-Mk sample barcode plus Illumina barcodes. Two successive PCR steps introduced TruSeq adapter sequences along with Illumina sample barcodes. Sequencing of the TCR alpha and beta cDNA libraries was done on the Illumina HiSeq platform using custom primers. The original pipeline was this. Unique molecular identifiers were extracted from raw reads with MiGEC, and CDR3 positions were determined with MiXCR. For each individual, recombination models were inferred using an EM algorithm with the repgenHMM and IGoR tools. The tcR package in R was used for shared clonotype analysis, with sharing normalized by the product of cloneset sizes. To study raw recombination without the effects of thymic and clonal selection, out-of-frame nonproductive sequences were analyzed. Clones were called with MiXCR by TCRdb after fastp trimmed the public reads at Q25, and only in-frame beta chains were retained. Rows with one shared CDR3 protein collapse into an entry with the most common genes and DNA. The V and J calls reflect TCRdb's pipeline rather than the authors' work. Recorded for this sample are some 900,000 distinct CDR3 sequences; more than 9% of them occurred a single time. The ten most abundant clones make up roughly 1.6% of the sample.

Only healthy Caucasian donors were included. Three pairs of female monozygotic twins, all aged 18 to 29 years, were included in the twin cohort. The RNA used for TCR libraries was isolated from peripheral blood mononuclear cells. This clonotype was seen a handful of times. The target of this receptor is not known. No base quality values were provided; no much bigger clone lies one nucleotide off. The CDR3 contains 13 residues, cysteine and phenylalanine counted. The read is trimmed to its CDR3 DNA, 39 bases read in frame from base 1. CDR1 and CDR2, looked up from the germline V gene, are MDHEN and SYDVKM. V sheds 7 bases and J sheds 8 bases, leaving 17 bases between their ends. This sample was also put to use in a study of yellow fever vaccine responses in identical twins. As noted in the second study: According to the authors, in identical twins the way T cells responded to vaccination appeared partly convergent and partly personalized. In the study, vaccine-responding T cell clones were precisely tracked in identical twins.

The sequence joins TRBV28 to TRBJ1-1; no D segment can be confidently identified. Sequenced sample: PBMCs. The clonotype was recovered from a woman aged 18-30 years in good health. The CDR3 corresponds to CASTSSGWLEAFF. The DNA sequence is given as TGTGCCAGCACCTCTTCCGGTTGGTTAGAAGCTTTCTTT.